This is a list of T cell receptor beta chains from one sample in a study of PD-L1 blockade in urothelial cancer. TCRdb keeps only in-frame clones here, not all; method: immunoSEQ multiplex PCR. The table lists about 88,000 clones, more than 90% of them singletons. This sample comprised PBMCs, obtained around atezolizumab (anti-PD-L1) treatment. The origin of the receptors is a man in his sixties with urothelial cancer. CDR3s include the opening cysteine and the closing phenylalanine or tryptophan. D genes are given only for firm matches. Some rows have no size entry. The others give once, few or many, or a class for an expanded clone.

cdr3_nt: TGTGCCAGCAGTTTGCCTTGGACAGCAGGGGCCAACGTCCTGACTTTC
cdr3_aa: CASSLPWTAGANVLTF
d_call: NA
cdr3_length: 16
j_call: TRBJ2-6
v_call: TRBV28
clone_size: NA

cdr3_nt: TGTGCCAGTAGTTCTGGCCAGCCCCAGCATTTT
cdr3_aa: CASSSGQPQHF
d_call: NA
cdr3_length: 11
j_call: TRBJ1-5
v_call: TRBV19
clone_size: NA

cdr3_nt: TGCAGCGTTGTTGAAGGGGACTATGGCTACACCTTC
cdr3_aa: CSVVEGDYGYTF
d_call: NA
cdr3_length: 12
j_call: TRBJ1-2
v_call: TRBV29-1
clone_size: NA

cdr3_nt: TGCGCCAGCAGCCAGGAGGACAGCCGGGGGGAGTTCTTC
cdr3_aa: CASSQEDSRGEFF
d_call: NA
cdr3_length: 13
j_call: TRBJ2-1
v_call: TRBV4-1
clone_size: NA

cdr3_nt: TGTGCCAGCCGGCCAGGTCAATTCTACGAGCAGTACTTC
cdr3_aa: CASRPGQFYEQYF
d_call: NA
cdr3_length: 13
j_call: TRBJ2-7
v_call: TRBV6-1
clone_size: NA

cdr3_nt: TGTGCCAGCAGCCCTCCTCAAACTACTCAGCGGGTGTCCTACAATGAGCAGTTCTTC
cdr3_aa: CASSPPQTTQRVSYNEQFF
d_call: NA
cdr3_length: 19
j_call: TRBJ2-1
v_call: TRBV7-2
clone_size: NA

cdr3_nt: TGTGCCAGCTCACCACCGGGACTAGCGGGAGCGTCCCGCTTTTACGAGCAGTACTTC
cdr3_aa: CASSPPGLAGASRFYEQYF
d_call: TRBD2
cdr3_length: 19
j_call: TRBJ2-7
v_call: TRBV18
clone_size: once

cdr3_nt: TGTGCCAGCAGGCGGAACACTGAAGCTTTCTTT
cdr3_aa: CASRRNTEAFF
d_call: NA
cdr3_length: 11
j_call: TRBJ1-1
v_call: TRBV6-5
clone_size: few

cdr3_nt: TGTGCCAGCATTGGACAGCCTAATGAAAAACTGTTTTTT
cdr3_aa: CASIGQPNEKLFF
d_call: NA
cdr3_length: 13
j_call: TRBJ1-4
v_call: TRBV28
clone_size: NA

cdr3_nt: TGTGCCAGCAGTGTCGACCGGGACACCGGGGAGCTGTTTTTT
cdr3_aa: CASSVDRDTGELFF
d_call: NA
cdr3_length: 14
j_call: TRBJ2-2
v_call: TRBV6-1
clone_size: NA

cdr3_nt: TGTGCCAGCAGGGAGGGACCAACCTCACACTACGAGCAGTACTTC
cdr3_aa: CASREGPTSHYEQYF
d_call: NA
cdr3_length: 15
j_call: TRBJ2-7
v_call: TRBV6-1
clone_size: NA

cdr3_nt: TGCGCCAGCAGCCTGGAGGGACAGTACTATGGCTACACCTTC
cdr3_aa: CASSLEGQYYGYTF
d_call: TRBD1
cdr3_length: 14
j_call: TRBJ1-2
v_call: TRBV5-1
clone_size: NA

cdr3_nt: TGCACCTGCGCGGGTAACTATGGCTACACCTTC
cdr3_aa: CTCAGNYGYTF
d_call: NA
cdr3_length: 11
j_call: TRBJ1-2
v_call: TRBV29-1
clone_size: NA

cdr3_nt: TGTGCCAGCTCACCCCCCGCTAGCGGGAGGCCGTACTTC
cdr3_aa: CASSPPASGRPYF
d_call: TRBD2
cdr3_length: 13
j_call: TRBJ2-7
v_call: TRBV18
clone_size: NA

cdr3_nt: TGCAGCGTTGACGGCAGGGGTGAGCAGTTCTTC
cdr3_aa: CSVDGRGEQFF
d_call: NA
cdr3_length: 11
j_call: TRBJ2-1
v_call: TRBV29-1
clone_size: NA

cdr3_nt: TGTGCCAGCAGCTTGGGACTAGCGGAGGATACGCAGTATTTT
cdr3_aa: CASSLGLAEDTQYF
d_call: TRBD2
cdr3_length: 14
j_call: TRBJ2-3
v_call: TRBV7-2
clone_size: NA

cdr3_nt: TGTGCCAGCAGTTACCGCACAAGGAGTGAAGCTTTCTTT
cdr3_aa: CASSYRTRSEAFF
d_call: NA
cdr3_length: 13
j_call: TRBJ1-1
v_call: TRBV6-5
clone_size: NA

cdr3_nt: TGTGCCAGCAGCTTCAGGGAATTCGAGCAGTACTTC
cdr3_aa: CASSFREFEQYF
d_call: NA
cdr3_length: 12
j_call: TRBJ2-7
v_call: TRBV7-2
clone_size: NA

cdr3_nt: TGTGCCAGCAGCCACCCAGCGGGAGGGGACCAAGAGACCCAGTACTTC
cdr3_aa: CASSHPAGGDQETQYF
d_call: TRBD2
cdr3_length: 16
j_call: TRBJ2-5
v_call: TRBV7-2
clone_size: NA

cdr3_nt: TGTGCCAGCTCCCTCGAGACAGGGAACACTGAAGCTTTCTTT
cdr3_aa: CASSLETGNTEAFF
d_call: NA
cdr3_length: 14
j_call: TRBJ1-1
v_call: TRBV18
clone_size: NA

cdr3_nt: TGTGCCAGCAGCATTGGACAGGGGGCGGATGAGACCCAGTACTTC
cdr3_aa: CASSIGQGADETQYF
d_call: TRBD1
cdr3_length: 15
j_call: TRBJ2-5
v_call: TRBV9
clone_size: NA

cdr3_nt: TGTGCCAGCAGCTTATCCAGGGGACAAGAGACCCAGTACTTC
cdr3_aa: CASSLSRGQETQYF
d_call: NA
cdr3_length: 14
j_call: TRBJ2-5
v_call: TRBV11-3
clone_size: NA

cdr3_nt: TGTGCCAGCAGCTTGTATGGACAGGGCTACGAGCAGTACTTC
cdr3_aa: CASSLYGQGYEQYF
d_call: TRBD1
cdr3_length: 14
j_call: TRBJ2-7
v_call: TRBV5-4
clone_size: NA

cdr3_nt: TGTGCCAGCAGCCAAACGGGCCAAGGAAGCGGGGGGAACACCGGGGAGCTGTTTTTT
cdr3_aa: CASSQTGQGSGGNTGELFF
d_call: TRBD2
cdr3_length: 19
j_call: TRBJ2-2
v_call: TRBV4-2
clone_size: NA

cdr3_nt: TGTGCCAGCAGCGTGGGACAGTCTTCTGGAAACACCATATATTTT
cdr3_aa: CASSVGQSSGNTIYF
d_call: TRBD1
cdr3_length: 15
j_call: TRBJ1-3
v_call: TRBV7-2
clone_size: NA

cdr3_nt: TGTGCCAGCACCACGGGACAGGGCCCCTACAATGAGCAGTTCTTC
cdr3_aa: CASTTGQGPYNEQFF
d_call: TRBD1
cdr3_length: 15
j_call: TRBJ2-1
v_call: TRBV2
clone_size: NA

cdr3_nt: TGTGCCAGTAGTACCTTACAGGGGATTAATGAAAAACTGTTTTTT
cdr3_aa: CASSTLQGINEKLFF
d_call: TRBD1
cdr3_length: 15
j_call: TRBJ1-4
v_call: TRBV19
clone_size: NA

cdr3_nt: TGTGCCTCCCTGAGAGTCCCTCGGGAGGCCTACACCTTC
cdr3_aa: CASLRVPREAYTF
d_call: NA
cdr3_length: 13
j_call: TRBJ1-2
v_call: TRBV18
clone_size: NA

cdr3_nt: TGTGCCAGCAGCTCCGGGACAGGGTTGGTGCCCCAGCATTTT
cdr3_aa: CASSSGTGLVPQHF
d_call: TRBD1
cdr3_length: 14
j_call: TRBJ1-5
v_call: TRBV7-9
clone_size: NA

cdr3_nt: TGTGCCAGCAGCACCGCGGGACAGTGGCATGGCTACACCTTC
cdr3_aa: CASSTAGQWHGYTF
d_call: TRBD1
cdr3_length: 14
j_call: TRBJ1-2
v_call: TRBV6-5
clone_size: NA

cdr3_nt: TGTGCCAGCAGGGAGGGGACTAGCGGCTACAATGAGCAGTTCTTC
cdr3_aa: CASREGTSGYNEQFF
d_call: TRBD2
cdr3_length: 15
j_call: TRBJ2-1
v_call: TRBV2
clone_size: NA

cdr3_nt: TGTGCCAGCAGCGTAGGGCTCTATGGCTACACCTTC
cdr3_aa: CASSVGLYGYTF
d_call: NA
cdr3_length: 12
j_call: TRBJ1-2
v_call: TRBV9
clone_size: NA